The rows below give T cell receptor beta chains drawn from one sample of a study of PD-1 blockade in mismatch repair-deficient tumors. The repertoire was sequenced with immunoSEQ multiplex PCR; TCRdb's copy has only in-frame clones and lacks some. The data hold 100,000 to 150,000 clones, with roughly 86% observed a single time. Sequenced here: peripheral blood, sampled 44 weeks after starting pembrolizumab. These receptors were obtained from an adult with mismatch repair-deficient cancer. Each CDR3 is given with its conserved first and last residue. Each record gives: clone size, V gene, D gene, J gene, CDR3 DNA, CDR3 protein. The D gene is left open where the match is weak. Expanded clones get a size class; other rows say once, few or many, or leave the size out.

>NA|TRBV2|TRBD1|TRBJ2-7
TGTGCCAGCAGAGAACAGGGGGCCGTCCCCGAGCAGTACTTC
CASREQGAVPEQYF
>NA|TRBV5-1|NA|TRBJ2-7
TGCGCCAGCAGCCAAACTCAACTTAAAACCCACGAGCAGTACTTC
CASSQTQLKTHEQYF
>once|TRBV7-9|TRBD1|TRBJ2-2
TGTGCCAGCAGCGGCCGGGACAGGCAAAACACCGGGGAGCTGTTTTTT
CASSGRDRQNTGELFF
>NA|TRBV30|TRBD2|TRBJ2-1
TGTGCCTGGAGTGTCTCAGCGGGAGCGTGGAATGAGCAGTTCTTC
CAWSVSAGAWNEQFF
>NA|TRBV12-5|NA|TRBJ2-3
TGTGCTAGTGGTTTGGCCGTGGATAGCGACACAGATACGCAGTATTTT
CASGLAVDSDTDTQYF
>once|TRBV11-3|TRBD1|TRBJ1-5
TGTGCCAGCAGTCCAGCCGGGACAGGGGGCGAGGGTCAGCCCCAGCATTTT
CASSPAGTGGEGQPQHF
>NA|TRBV6-5|TRBD2|TRBJ2-1
TGTGCCAGCAGTCCTCGGGAGGGCCCACACAATGAGCAGTTCTTC
CASSPREGPHNEQFF
>few|TRBV30|NA|TRBJ1-2
TGTGCCTGGAGTGCCTTTAACTATGGCTACACCTTC
CAWSAFNYGYTF
>few|TRBV5-1|TRBD2|TRBJ2-1
TGCGCCAGCAGCTTGACGGGGACTAGCGGGAGCTCCTACAATGAGCAGTTCTTC
CASSLTGTSGSSYNEQFF
>NA|TRBV4-1|TRBD1|TRBJ2-4
TGCGCCAGCAGCCCAGGTCCCTTAAAGGGACAGGGGGCGAACATTCAGTACTTC
CASSPGPLKGQGANIQYF
>NA|TRBV27|NA|TRBJ1-2
TGTGCCAGCAGTTTAGGGGGAGTCTATAACTATGGCTACACCTTC
CASSLGGVYNYGYTF